Described below is a single TCR beta chain sequence and its context. Its cognate antigen has yet to be identified. No base-level quality is on record; no much larger clone is a single base apart. From cysteine to phenylalanine, the CDR3 is 16 amino acids long. This entry keeps only the CDR3 DNA: 48 bases, framed from base 1. CDR1 and CDR2, per the germline V gene, are SQVTM and ANQGSEA. Germline trimming: 0 bases from V, 1 base from J; junction bases outside gene matches: 6. TCR beta CDR3 regions were amplified from RNA transcripts. For the first round of RT-PCR on the TCR CDR3, the HTBI primer set was used together with the Qiagen OneStep RT-PCR kit. Libraries were constructed in a second round of multiplex PCR, after which size selection and purification were carried out. Sequencing of the libraries was done on an Illumina HiSeq2000 using paired-end 100 bp reads. Per the original workflow: SOAPnuke was used to process the raw data, with reads discarded if the reads contained adapters or uncalled bases, had a mean Phred below 15, or lacked an exact constant-primer or identifier match. High-quality paired reads were merged with COPE v1.2.5, and unique nucleotide sequences were defined as clonotypes. MiTCR v1.1 was used to align clonotypes to the IMGT TRBV, TRBD and TRBJ reference segments. The analysis was restricted to V-J combinations with a frequency above 0.0001, which together covered 99% to 99.2% of the repertoires. The TCS score was defined as F50 (clonal expansion) divided by E x V (chaos), with BLOSUM62-based TCRdist calculated between CDR3 peptides within each V-J. Welch's t-statistics and random forest reduced roughly 500 V-J features to fewer than 15, which were used in a naive Bayes classifier (R e1071). TCRdb reprocessing: public reads trimmed at Q25 with fastp, clones called with MiXCR, in-frame beta chains kept. For every CDR3 protein sequence, its rows merge into one entry that carries the most common genes and DNA. In this record, the V and J calls reflect TCRdb's handling and not the investigators' own analysis. The sample table shows 300,000 to 350,000 distinct CDR3 sequences, and roughly 15% are seen once. Clones ranked in the top ten supply roughly a third of the sample.

This specimen belongs to a study of T cells in Graves' hyperthyroidism and ophthalmopathy (dated by TCRdb to between 2018 and 2021). As for the study more broadly: Peripheral blood samples were taken at initial diagnosis, before any treatment was given. To identify TCR V-J signatures that set the groups apart, the researchers used a discovery cohort of 100 or so patients, made up of 43 with Graves' ophthalmopathy and some 56 with stable Graves' hyperthyroidism. Prospective prediction of ophthalmopathy was tested in an independent validation cohort of some 19 hyperthyroidism patients and around 16 patients who later progressed to ophthalmopathy. The roughly 91 discovery patients were randomly split 7:3 into training and test sets. In several Graves' hyperthyroidism patients, the study also compared T-cell repertoires from thyroid tissue with T-cell repertoires from blood. Once sampling was done, hyperthyroidism patients were given methimazole at a starting dose of 30 mg daily, whereas ophthalmopathy patients were given high-dose intravenous methylprednisolone. TCR Vbeta CDR3 sequencing of 130 to 150 peripheral blood samples (approximately 44 ophthalmopathy, 70 to 85 hyperthyroidism and approximately 17 progressor patients) is reported in the paper. What the work shows at the level of the full study, not this receptor alone: In validation, the model predicted progression to ophthalmopathy a median of about 5.9 months before onset, with over 60% sensitivity and just under 75% specificity. Blood samples also contained most of the expanded thyroid clonotypes (frequency above 0.001), which suggests that blood repertoires may reflect thyroid immune responses. A 13 V-J signature model separated ophthalmopathy from stable hyperthyroidism, with about 88% sensitivity and 81.08% specificity in cross-validation and 80%/75% in testing. No statistical method was used to set the sample size in advance, and investigators knew the group allocation.

Stable Graves' hyperthyroidism was defined as the absence of progression to ophthalmopathy over 18 months of follow-up. Hyperthyroidism patients were newly diagnosed, with disease duration under 2 months, and aged 18 to 65 years. Patients with uncontrolled infections, other autoimmune diseases, pregnancy or lactation were excluded. Diagnoses were established on the basis of clinical symptoms, serum thyroxine and TRAb, thyroid ultrasound, and orbital computed tomography. PBMCs were separated from 8 to 10 ml of fresh peripheral blood using Ficoll-Paque density gradient centrifugation. Total RNA was extracted with Trizol reagent, and quality was checked on an Agilent 2100 Bioanalyzer.

Sequencing was done on a sample of blood. This clonotype was sampled from a man under 40 with Graves' hyperthyroidism. The chain employs TRBV29-1 and TRBJ2-1, with TRBD1 identical over 7 junction bases. The DNA is TGCAGCGTTGAAGATCGAGGGGGCGAATCCTACAATGAGCAGTTCTTC. Its product reads: CSVEDRGGESYNEQFF.